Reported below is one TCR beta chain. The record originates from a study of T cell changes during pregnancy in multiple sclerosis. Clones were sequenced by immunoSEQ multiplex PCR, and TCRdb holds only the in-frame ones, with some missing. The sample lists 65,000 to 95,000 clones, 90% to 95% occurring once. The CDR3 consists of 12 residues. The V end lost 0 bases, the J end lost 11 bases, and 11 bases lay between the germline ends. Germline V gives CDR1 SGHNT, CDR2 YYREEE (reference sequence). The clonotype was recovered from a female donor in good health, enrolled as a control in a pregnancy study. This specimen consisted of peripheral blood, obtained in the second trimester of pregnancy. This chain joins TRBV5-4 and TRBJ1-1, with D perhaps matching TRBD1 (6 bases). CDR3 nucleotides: TGTGCCAGCAGCTTGGTGCGGGGGGCGGCTTTCTTT. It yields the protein CASSLVRGAAFF. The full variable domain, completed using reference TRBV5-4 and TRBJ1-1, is ETGVTQSPTHLIKTRGQQVTLRCSSQSGHNTVSWYQQALGQGPQFIFQYYREEENGRGNFPPRFSGLQFPNYSSELNVNALELDDSALYLCASSLVRGAAFFGQGTRLTVV.